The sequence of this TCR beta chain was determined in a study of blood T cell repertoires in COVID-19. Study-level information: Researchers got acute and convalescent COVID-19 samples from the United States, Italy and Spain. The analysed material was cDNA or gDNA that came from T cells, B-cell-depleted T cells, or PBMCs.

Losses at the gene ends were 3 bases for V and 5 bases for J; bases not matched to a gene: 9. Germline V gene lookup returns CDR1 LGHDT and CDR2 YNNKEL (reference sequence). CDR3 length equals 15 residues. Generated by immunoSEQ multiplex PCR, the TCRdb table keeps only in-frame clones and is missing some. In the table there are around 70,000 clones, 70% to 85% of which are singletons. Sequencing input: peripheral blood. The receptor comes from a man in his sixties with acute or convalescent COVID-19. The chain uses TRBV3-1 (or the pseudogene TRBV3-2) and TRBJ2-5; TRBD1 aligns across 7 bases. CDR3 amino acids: CASSQGRQGAETQYF. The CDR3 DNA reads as TGTGCCAGCAGCCAGGGCCGACAGGGAGCCGAGACCCAGTACTTC.